This T cell receptor beta chain appears in the sequencing data of a study of beta chain features in type 1 diabetes (dated by TCRdb to 2016 to 2019). Notes on the research overall: Patients and healthy donors did not differ in mean age, gender distribution, total cell number or subset yield. Regulatory and stem cell-like memory subsets were isolated from only 8 patients and roughly 8 healthy donors, whereas naive and central memory subsets came from all 30 or so donors. In the study, recently diagnosed type 1 diabetes patients and matched healthy donors were compared on the TCRB repertoires of their sorted circulating CD4+ T cell subsets. A total of 107,917,701 sorted cells were examined across all samples, and RNA yield correlated strongly with the number of cells per subset. The study at large found these results: Fewer insertions and more nucleotide deletions at VDJ recombination sites were observed in patients with type 1 diabetes, implying thymic rearrangement abnormalities. Naive, central memory and regulatory TCRB repertoires appeared to be more similar among patients than among healthy donors. A moderate but significant shortening of TCRB CDR3 length was observed in type 1 diabetes patients in all four CD4+ subsets. Because the HLA sub-analyses included only small numbers of individuals, any influence of HLA type on TCRB rearrangement was left unresolved. Sequencing cDNA rather than genomic DNA could over-represent highly expressing activated cells, although activation and CD3 levels did not differ between groups. PCR may preferentially amplify shorter templates, but because patient and control samples were amplified and corrected together, any resulting skew would affect both groups equally.

The entire amount of isolated RNA was reverse transcribed using the High Capacity cDNA Reverse Transcription Kit, so the sequenced TCRB transcripts were expressed ones. Deep immunoSEQ sequencing was applied to naive, central memory and regulatory T cell samples, giving an average of around 4 million total reads per sample. Sorted cells were lysed in RLT buffer and RNA was extracted with DNase-treated RNeasy Micro or Mini kits, depending on cell number. Each cell subset was processed separately to prevent cross-contamination, with patient and healthy donor samples processed together. The immunoSEQ multiplex PCR was used to amplify TCRB sequences from cDNA, yielding 87-bp fragments that span the CDR3 region. Sequencing of the amplicons was done on the Illumina HiSeq platform. The original pipeline was this. Synthetic template baselines were used to correct PCR bias computationally, reads within Hamming distance 2 were collapsed together, and singletons that could not be merged were discarded. Reads were aligned against IMGT so that V, D and J genes, CDR3 length and insertions or deletions at six rearrangement sites could be assigned. Within each subset, clonotype counts were normalized to the number of sorted cells before true diversity and Gini coefficients were calculated with the tcR R package. The overlap coefficient, calculated on TCRB nucleotide sequences, was used to quantify repertoire sharing. Out-of-frame TCRB sequences from naive cells were analyzed to stand in for the pre-selection repertoire. This is the immuneACCESS table as TCRdb keeps it, with only in-frame sequences that have V and J called. A part of the clones is gone; compared with another copy, unresolved V genes explain less than half, and the rest is unexplained. Clonal size and the V and J genes are those of that table, whereas D and trimming came from the DNA. The table for this sample lists 450,000 to 600,000 clones; around 28% of them were counted only once. The ten largest account for almost 0.065% of the sample.

From cysteine to phenylalanine, the CDR3 is 17 amino acids long. Only CDR3 DNA is held: 51 bases, read in frame from base 1. The germline V gene yields MGHDK for CDR1 and SYGVNS for CDR2. Trimming at the junction amounts to 5 bases on V and 3 bases on J, and the germline ends lie 20 bases apart. In regard to this clone: Its antigen remains unidentified. No quality values exist for individual bases; no much larger clone is one base distant.

Each donor gave one peripheral blood draw, averaging approximately 0.12 L, which was collected into heparinised tubes. A BD FACSAria II was used to sort naive, central memory, regulatory and stem cell-like memory CD4+ T cells with a panel that included CD45RO, CCR7, CD25, CD127, CD95 and CD27. Purity was above 95% for every sorted population. PBMCs were isolated immediately by Lymphoprep density gradient centrifugation and stained directly without culture. So that batch effects would be minimized, each experiment stained and sorted samples in pairs, pairing one healthy donor with one patient. The sequenced sample consisted of naive CD4+ T cells from blood. Taken with the paper, the label for cell subset or site translates to: true naive CD4+ T cells. The rearrangement combines TRBV25-1 with TRBJ1-3, with the D gene call left open. The TCR sequence derives from a young man in good health. The CDR3 is CASSPLNGKGGGNTIYF. At the DNA level, the sequence is TGTGCCAGCAGTCCGCTTAACGGGAAGGGTGGTGGAAACACCATATATTTT. Where the CDR3 stops, the reference TRBV25-1 and TRBJ1-3 genes take over; the full variable domain is EADIYQTPRYLVIGTGKKITLECSQTMGHDKMYWYQQDPGMELHLIHYSYGVNSTEKGDLSSESTVSRIRTEHFPLTLESARPSHTSQYLCASSPLNGKGGGNTIYFGEGSWLTVV.